This T cell receptor beta chain was captured in a study of cytomegalovirus exposure and HLA in healthy donors (dated by TCRdb to the late 2010s). Looking at the study overall: An earlier analysis of some 600 of the donors reported around 280 Gb of sequence data and 100 million to 120 million unique TCR beta sequences obtained from some 200 million T cells. About 280 gigabases of sequencing data and 91 million or so unique TCR sequences made up an early release that covered 640 HLA-typed donors. Of the roughly 400 genotyped donors, about 84% fell in the genetic ancestry cluster associated with self-reported Caucasian donors. The study aimed to test whether signatures of past pathogen exposure could be identified by cataloging public T cell receptors. The T cell repertoires of under 700 subjects were profiled by immunosequencing and related to cytomegalovirus serostatus. Besides the first cohort of roughly 640 subjects, a separate validation cohort made up of about 120 different subjects was used. To predict cytomegalovirus infection status, the study brought together high-throughput TCR immunosequencing, statistical association of individual TCRs with disease status, and machine learning. A later analysis re-analyzed previously published TCR beta repertoires from roughly 690 donors and added high-resolution HLA genotyping to study TCR occurrence patterns. Rather than using new phenotypic data, the later analysis identified candidate immune exposures from TCR beta sequences and from how often those sequences occurred across donors. To decide whether each TCR beta V gene segment behaved as functional or pseudogenic, an earlier analysis of over 500 of the donors relied on high-throughput TCR beta sequencing. Donor age, sex, ethnicity and CMV serostatus were collected together with the repertoire data. A later genetic analysis used genome-wide SNP genotypes for about 60% of the roughly 700 donors, treating that subset as a discovery cohort. All discovery cohort repertoires had been generated using a single sequencing platform. HLA typing covered class I and class II loci at four-digit resolution. The number of typed donors differed by locus: roughly 629-640 for A, B, C, DRB1 and DQB1; 500 to 550 for DQA1; 606 for DPA1; and around 490 for DPB1. A few DR-DQ haplotypes were handled as single units for association and clustering because linkage in the cohort was strong. Across roughly 420 genotyped donors of the cohort, an average of approximately 200,000 unique TCR beta nucleotide sequences per donor were sequenced, and 15% to 20% of those sequences were non-productive.

Study-wide conclusions, independent of this receptor: Because counts were too low, roughly 16 rarely observed V segments, including chromosome 9 orphons, were excluded from the earlier analysis of fewer than 650 of the donors. In the study, about 150 TCR beta chains were listed as associated with cytomegalovirus. An earlier analysis of approximately 590 of the donors showed that most TCR beta V segments appeared in productive rearrangements either about 90% or about 30% of the time, which broadly matched IMGT annotations. While some public TCRs were present in many individuals, most TCR sequences turned up only very rarely across donors. The only immune exposure information available for the cohort was CMV serostatus. Correlated functional status among segregating V segments might be attributable to linkage disequilibrium, but an unknown experimental factor could not be ruled out. According to a later genetic analysis, donors in an Asian-associated ancestry cluster had fewer N-insertions in productive TCRs than the approximately 670-donor mean. Several of the top co-occurrence clusters appeared to be linked to parvovirus B19, influenza, CMV and Epstein-Barr virus, according to a later analysis. In this cohort, only TCR beta chains were sequenced, and detectable features were limited by the absence of alpha or paired-chain data. A further reported finding was that TCR beta sequences accurately predicted the HLA-A and HLA-B alleles for most subjects in the first cohort. Because the 87-base-pair reads could not distinguish some IMGT-functional V segments, including TRBV6-2 and TRBV6-3, those segments were excluded. At a false discovery rate of 0.05, a later analysis linked approximately 18,000 TCR beta sequences to specific HLA alleles. The sequencing pipeline was judged likely to have produced a cluster of highly shared sequence variants as a technical artifact. According to a later analysis, TCR association rates differed among HLA loci, with DRB1 alleles showing the most associated TCRs and HLA-C alleles showing the fewest. The authors suggested that the approach could potentially be extended to other disease states and immunological phenotypes. Strong co-occurrence of HLA alleles, especially DR and DQ, made assigning TCR associations to individual alleles difficult. In a later genetic analysis, a missense DCLRE1C variant was associated with V-gene and J-gene trimming of TCR beta chains, and the association was replicated in an independent cohort. HLA typing was unavailable for some donors at each locus, so association tests used only the typed subset. Roughly uniform sequencing depth across donors was assumed in presence/absence analyses, although this assumption may not hold. The classifier was reported to diagnose cytomegalovirus status with high specificity and sensitivity in both the original cohort and the validation cohort. In a later analysis, HLA-associated TCR beta chains were found to be more clonally expanded and to have lower generation probabilities than equally common non-associated chains. A few of the identified cytomegalovirus-associated TCR beta chains were confirmed in vitro to be specific for cytomegalovirus antigens. According to a later analysis, most CMV-associated TCR beta chains appeared to be HLA-restricted, and the HLA associations seemed to be driven largely by CMV exposure.

Libraries were made using the immunoSEQ multiplex PCR assay. For the multiplex PCR, a mixture combining 60 forward primers for TCR Vbeta segments and 13 reverse primers for TCR Jbeta segments was used. The CDR3 region of rearranged TCR beta genes was amplified from genomic DNA by a multiplex PCR assay. Amplified TCR beta libraries were sequenced as 87-base-pair reads on the Illumina HiSeq System. Per the source publication's procedure: A later analysis counted some 74 million unique TCR beta chains across the 666 repertoires, and some 11 million of these chains were shared by at least two donors. Raw reads were error-corrected and collapsed into unique sequences by a nearest-neighbor algorithm in which closely related sequences were merged to remove PCR and sequencing errors. To assign V, D and J gene segments, CDR3 sequences were aligned to IMGT reference sequences. For a sequence to be retained, a match of at least six nucleotides to both a V gene segment and a J gene segment was required. Rearrangements were classified as productive when the CDR3 lacked stop codons and remained in frame with V and J, and all other rearrangements were classified as non-productive. CDR3 was defined by IMGT convention, running from the second conserved V-encoded cysteine to the conserved J-encoded phenylalanine. The earlier analysis of approximately 590 of the donors excluded any sequence lacking an unambiguous match to a single V gene segment. An earlier analysis of 587 of the donors called V segments functional above 56.7% productive rearrangements and segregating when the between-donor standard deviation exceeded 5%. To diagnose cytomegalovirus status from the catalog of TCR beta chain sequences, a statistical classification framework was built. In a later analysis, V and J genes were assigned by comparing TCR nucleotide sequences against IMGT/GENE-DB human TR gene sequences. The TCRdist pipeline was used in a later analysis to assign CDR3 sequences and most-parsimonious VDJ recombination scenarios. In a later analysis, every TCR beta chain was defined by the combination of its CDR3 amino acid sequence and its V-gene family, and reads without a unique V-gene family were dropped. As a way to deal with suspected cross-contamination and a sequencing artifact, a later analysis dropped 592 nucleotide sequences that were highly shared and had low generation probability. In a later analysis, a clonal expansion index was calculated for each public chain from normalized within-repertoire ranks of inferred template counts. In a later analysis, generation probabilities were computed using a VDJ recombination model fitted to out-of-frame rearrangements, and the results were checked against IGoR. In a later analysis, TCR-TCR, TCR-HLA and TCR-CMV co-occurrence was scored with hypergeometric tests, and a repertoire-size bias correction was applied to TCR pairs. False discovery rates were estimated in a later analysis by permuting HLA or CMV assignments 20 times. In a later analysis, co-occurring TCRs were grouped with DBSCAN, and TCRdist sequence similarity was added when clustering was performed within HLA-allele-positive subsets. For co-occurrence clustering, repertoires with fewer than 30,000 or more than 120,000 public chains were excluded, along with several repertoires with anomalous nucleotide sharing. TCRdb mirrors the immuneACCESS table, restricted to in-frame sequences. Some clones are absent from its copies; in checked studies, under half trace to an unresolved V gene, and the reason for the others is unknown. V, J and clone size derive from that table, while D and trimming were established from the DNA sequence. Present in this sample are 130,000 or so clones, 50% to 75% of which were seen just once. Roughly 2.5% of the sample comes from the top ten.

V is clipped by 4 bases and J by 1 base, and the sequence between their germline boundaries is 13 bases long. The germline V gene sets CDR1 to SQVTM and CDR2 to ANQGSEA. Counted from cysteine to phenylalanine, this CDR3 has 14 amino acids. The sequence is cut down to CDR3 DNA, 42 bases in frame from base 1. The cohort consisted of 600 or so healthy bone marrow donors. At the time of sampling, every cohort member was nominally healthy, though immune exposures that went unrecorded were likely present. The donor was CMV seronegative and was included in the group of 352 seronegative cohort members. Each donor provided a peripheral blood sample, and peripheral blood mononuclear cells were used for TCR beta sequencing. Genomic DNA was extracted from the blood cell samples with the Qiagen DNeasy Blood Extraction Kit. About this clone: What this receptor recognizes is not known. No much larger clone is present one base from it, and per-base qualities are unavailable.

The sequence was collected from a woman between 40 and 55 years old in good health and CMV-seronegative. Sequenced material: PBMCs. The chain links TRBV29-1 with TRBJ1-1; tentative D gene TRBD1, with 6 bases matching. CDR3 region: CSVGGGSWNTEAFF. The DNA sequence is given as TGCAGCGTTGGGGGGGGCAGCTGGAACACTGAAGCTTTCTTT. With all but the CDR3 taken from the reference TRBV29-1 and TRBJ1-1 genes, the full variable domain is: SAVISQKPSRDICQRGTSLTIQCQVDSQVTMMFWYRQQPGQSLTLIATANQGSEATYESGFVIDKFPISRPNLTFSTLTVSNMSPEDSSIYLCSVGGGSWNTEAFFGQGTRLTVV.